This TCR beta chain was retrieved from a study of blood T cell repertoires in COVID-19. Study as a whole: The analysed material was cDNA or gDNA that came from T cells, B-cell-depleted T cells, or PBMCs.

Assay: immunoSEQ multiplex PCR; the TCRdb copy retains only in-frame clones and omits some. The table records 25,000 to 35,000 clones, 65% to 90% of them present only once. This clone was observed a few times. This receptor was identified in a man aged 65 to 79 with active COVID-19. Sequencing was carried out using peripheral blood.

The CDR3 sequence: CASSEHSYEQYF. The CDR3 region has the DNA TGTGCCAGCAGTGAACATAGCTACGAGCAGTACTTC. This rearrangement joins TRBV6-1 to TRBJ2-7; D remains ambiguous. The germline V gene encodes CDR1 MNHNS and CDR2 SASEGT. There are 12 residues in the CDR3. V was clipped by 2 bases and J by 3 bases, with 5 bases between them.